This is a list of T cell receptor beta chains from one sample in a study of T cell repertoires in cytomegalovirus infection. These receptors have no identified antigens. TCRdb itself ran the reads through MiXCR, one entry per CDR3 protein. Of 700,000 to 900,000 distinct CDR3 sequences listed, about 27% are singletons. The sample in question was cultured CD8+ T cells from PBMCs, obtained from culture after CMV antigen stimulation. Receptors originate from a human donor in good health (CMV status not recorded). Some clones in this sample may be carry-over from other donors' samples. CDR3s include the opening cysteine and the closing phenylalanine or tryptophan. D genes are given only for firm matches. A row's size may be missing; if present it is once, few, many or a size class.

.,few,TRBJ2-5,TRBV28,TGTGCCAGCAGTTTAGGAGGGCCTTTACGGGGAGAGACCCAGTACTTC,CASSLGGPLRGETQYF
.,few,TRBJ2-2,TRBV12-3/TRBV12-4,TGTGCCAGCAGTTTGAGACTTAACACCGGGGAGCTGTTTTTT,CASSLRLNTGELFF
.,few,TRBJ2-4,TRBV10-3,TGTGCCATCAGTGTCACCCTGAGGGGGGATGACAAAAACATTCAGTACTTC,CAISVTLRGDDKNIQYF
TRBD1,many,TRBJ1-2,TRBV7-8,TGTGCCAGCAGCCCAGGGGGGGGGCTTAACTATGGCTACACCTTC,CASSPGGGLNYGYTF
.,.,TRBJ1-5,TRBV12-3/TRBV12-4,TGTGCCAGCAGTTTATCGGGACCTAACAATCAGCCCCAGCATTTT,CASSLSGPNNQPQHF
.,.,TRBJ2-3,TRBV5-4,TGTGCCAGCAGCTTGTTCGGGGACGATTTTACGCAGTATTTT,CASSLFGDDFTQYF
TRBD1,.,TRBJ2-7,TRBV6-1,TGTGCCAGCAGTGGGATACAGGGGGCGCAGCCCGAGCAGTACTTC,CASSGIQGAQPEQYF
.,.,TRBJ2-3,TRBV2,TGTGCCAGCAGGCTGGGGAGGGATACGCAGTATTTT,CASRLGRDTQYF
TRBD1,.,TRBJ1-6,TRBV12-3/TRBV12-4,TGTGCCATCGCTAGGGGACAGGGTGAATTCCCCCTCCACTTT,CAIARGQGEFPLHF
.,.,TRBJ1-2,TRBV6-6,TGTGCCAGCACCTCCTTCCCTTCCTCAACCCTAGAAGGCTACACCTTC,CASTSFPSSTLEGYTF
TRBD1,once,TRBJ1-1,TRBV7-3,TGTGCCAGCAGCCGTCAGGGGGCACTGGAGGCTTTCTTT,CASSRQGALEAFF
.,few,TRBJ2-6,TRBV24-1,TGTGCCACCAGTGAAGGTTCTGGGGCCAACGTCCTGACTTTC,CATSEGSGANVLTF
.,few,TRBJ2-3,TRBV6-5,TGTGCCAGCCAGGTTGTGTTGAGGGGCGGAAATACGCAGTATTTT,CASQVVLRGGNTQYF
TRBD2,few,TRBJ2-7,TRBV6-6,TGTGCCAGCAGTTCAGCTAGCGGGGAAGAGTACGAGCAGTACTTC,CASSSASGEEYEQYF
.,few,TRBJ1-6,TRBV6-6,TGTGCCAGCAGTCTCCTCCGACATGCGGGCTGGGACTCACCCCTCCACTTT,CASSLLRHAGWDSPLHF
TRBD1,few,TRBJ2-2,TRBV6-6,TGTGCCAGCAGGACAGGGTTTAGCACCGGGGAGCTGTTTTTT,CASRTGFSTGELFF
.,few,TRBJ2-5,TRBV27,TGTGCCAGCAGTTTGGGAGGTCAGTTAGAGACCCAGTACTTC,CASSLGGQLETQYF
.,few,TRBJ1-1,TRBV6-5,TGTGCCAGCATCACGGGGAGGGGCACTGAAGCTTTCTTT,CASITGRGTEAFF
.,.,TRBJ1-1,TRBV6-2/TRBV6-3,TGTGCCAGCAGTTCCGGACGGCCTCAAGCTTTCTTT,CASSSGRPQAFF
TRBD1,many,TRBJ1-1,TRBV7-6,TGTGCCAGCAGCTTAGTGGGACAGCAAGCTTTCTTT,CASSLVGQQAFF
.,few,TRBJ2-7,TRBV20-1,TGCAGTGCTAGAGATAGGGCGGGGGCTCGGAACGAGCAGTACTTC,CSARDRAGARNEQYF
TRBD1,few,TRBJ1-2,TRBV28,TGTGCCAGCAGTTGGGACCCCGGACAGGTTATTAACTATGGCTACACCTTC,CASSWDPGQVINYGYTF
.,.,TRBJ2-1,TRBV29-1,TGCAGCGCCCTCTACAATGAGCAGTTCTTC,CSALYNEQFF
.,few,TRBJ1-5,TRBV10-3,TGTGCCATCAGTGAGGACGGTAGCAATCAGCCCCAGCATTTT,CAISEDGSNQPQHF
.,many,TRBJ1-1,TRBV7-3,TGTGCCAGCAGCCATTTTGACACTTTGAACACTGAAGCTTTCTTT,CASSHFDTLNTEAFF
.,.,TRBJ2-1,TRBV27,TGTGCCAGCAGAAAGCCGGGGTTTCGGTCCTACAATGAGCAGTTCTTC,CASRKPGFRSYNEQFF
.,.,TRBJ1-1,TRBV27,TGTGCCAGCAGTTTTTGGGGGGGAGCTTTCTTT,CASSFWGGAFF
.,few,TRBJ2-2,TRBV27,TGTGCCAGCAGTTTACGACAGGGAGGTGGGACCGGGGAGCTGTTTTTT,CASSLRQGGGTGELFF
.,.,TRBJ2-5,TRBV6-1,TGTGCCAGCAGTGAAACTGCCAGGCGGTCGGAGACCCAGTACTTC,CASSETARRSETQYF
.,.,TRBJ1-1,TRBV4-1,TGCGCCAGCAGGGCTTCGACACTGGACACTGAAGCTTTCTTT,CASRASTLDTEAFF
.,.,TRBJ2-7,TRBV7-4,TGTGCCAGCAGCTTAGGTAGCCTCCCCGAGCAGTACTTC,CASSLGSLPEQYF
TRBD1,.,TRBJ2-5,TRBV4-1,TGCGCCAGCAGCCATACTCCGGGACAGGGTCTGGAGACCCAGTACTTC,CASSHTPGQGLETQYF
.,.,TRBJ1-2,TRBV27,TGTGCCAGCAGTTCCACGTCTCTCGTGAATGGCTACACCTTC,CASSSTSLVNGYTF
TRBD1,.,TRBJ1-5,TRBV19,TGTGCCAGTACCCGACAGGGAAATCAGCCCCAGCATTTT,CASTRQGNQPQHF
.,few,TRBJ1-4,TRBV13,TGTGCCAGCAGCTTAGGCCTAACCCGGGAACTCAAACTGTTTTTT,CASSLGLTRELKLFF
.,.,TRBJ2-1,TRBV6-1,TGTGCCAGCAGTGATCGCAGGACGTATGAGCAGTTCTTC,CASSDRRTYEQFF
TRBD2,.,TRBJ2-1,TRBV20-1,TGCAGTGGACCTAGCGGGGGTAACAATGAGCAGTTCTTC,CSGPSGGNNEQFF
.,.,TRBJ2-1,TRBV19,TGTGCCAGTAGTATGACGTCGGGAGCCTACAATGAGCAGTTCTTC,CASSMTSGAYNEQFF